The T cell receptor (beta chain) described here comes from a study of blood T cell repertoires in COVID-19. Assay: immunoSEQ multiplex PCR; the TCRdb copy retains only in-frame clones and omits some. The sample includes roughly 62,000 clones, about four fifths seen only once; the top ten take 25%. With V trimmed by 3 bases and J by 4 bases, 8 bases remained unmatched. The germline CDR1 and CDR2 sequences are SQVTM and ANQGSEA. This CDR3 is built from 15 residues. Sequenced: peripheral blood. The chain uses TRBV29-1 and TRBJ1-3, with 8 bases matching TRBD1. The receptor comes from a human donor in a cohort sampled during active COVID-19. CDR3 in amino acids: CSVEYGQGSGNTIYF. CDR3 DNA sequence: TGCAGCGTTGAGTACGGACAGGGCTCCGGAAACACCATATATTTT.